This T cell receptor (beta chain) was documented in a study of somatic mutations in cytotoxic T cells in rheumatoid arthritis. Study-level background: No treatment had yet been given when patient blood (around 30 ml EDTA) was drawn, right after diagnosis. General study results and limits: Neither rheumatoid arthritis patients nor age-matched healthy controls had significantly different CD8+ T-cell clonality from the other group.

Germline values: CDR1 SQVTM, CDR2 ANQGSEA. The CDR3 is 11 amino acids. Between the trimmed V and J ends, which lost 7 bases and 8 bases, there was a span of 11 bases. The protocol was immunoSEQ multiplex PCR, while the TCRdb copy is restricted to in-frame clones and leaves out a portion. The sample contains 23,000 or so clones, 65% to 85% of which appear only once. As concerns this clone: Its antigen is undetermined.

The sequencing input was CD8+ T cells sorted from blood. The rearrangement links TRBV29-1 to TRBJ2-2, with D unresolved. The receptor's source is an adult with rheumatoid arthritis. CDR3 in DNA: TGCAGCGCCGTTGCGTCTGGGGAGCTGTTTTTT. Its protein product is CSAVASGELFF.